The source of this T cell receptor (beta chain) is a study of control samples from healthy donors and cancer patients. The CDR3 is made up of 14 amino acids. Trimming shortened V by 5 bases and J by 6 bases, and 17 bases separated the two germline ends. Germline V CDR1 and CDR2: SGHVS, FNYEAQ. The assay was immunoSEQ multiplex PCR, and TCRdb's table has in-frame clones only and misses some. The data show under 65,000 clones, 90% seen once. The sequenced sample was PBMCs. The rearrangement links TRBV7-6 to TRBJ2-7, with D possibly matching TRBD2 (8 bases). The receptor comes from a woman aged 50 to 60 with colorectal cancer. CDR3 nucleotides: TGTGCCAGCAGCCCCCCGGGAGGGGGCCGCGAGCAGTACTTC. Protein: CASSPPGGGREQYF.